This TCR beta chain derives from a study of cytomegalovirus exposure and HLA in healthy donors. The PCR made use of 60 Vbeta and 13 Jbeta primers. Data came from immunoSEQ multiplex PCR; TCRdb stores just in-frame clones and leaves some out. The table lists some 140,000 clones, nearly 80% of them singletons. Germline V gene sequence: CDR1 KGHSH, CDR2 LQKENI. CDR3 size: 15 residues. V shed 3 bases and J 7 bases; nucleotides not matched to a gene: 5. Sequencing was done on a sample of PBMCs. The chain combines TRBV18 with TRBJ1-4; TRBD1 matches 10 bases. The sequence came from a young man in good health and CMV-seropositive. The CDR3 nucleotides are TGTGCCAGCTCACCCACAGGGACAGGGGTTGAAAAACTGTTTTTT. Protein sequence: CASSPTGTGVEKLFF.